A selection of T cell receptor beta chains follows, all from one sample in a study of blood T cell repertoires in COVID-19. Profiled with immunoSEQ multiplex PCR; TCRdb holds only in-frame clones, not every one. The sample records a few hundred thousand clones, roughly nine tenths being singletons. The material sequenced was PBMCs or T cells enriched from blood (not recorded which). The receptors derive from a woman between 45 and 60 years old who had been exposed to COVID-19. CDR3s include the opening cysteine and the closing phenylalanine or tryptophan. Each record gives: J gene, D gene, V gene, clone size, CDR3 DNA, CDR3 protein. A D gene is named only where the DNA matches it firmly. Size is stated for part of the rows, as once, few or many counts, or as a class when the clone is expanded.

>TRBJ1-6|.|TRBV19|few
TGTGCCGCGCAGGGGAACTATGATAATTCACCCCTCCACTTT
CAAQGNYDNSPLHF
>TRBJ1-3|.|TRBV5-4|.
TGTGCCAGCAGCTCTCCGACGGGGGTAGGAAACACCATATATTTT
CASSSPTGVGNTIYF
>TRBJ1-1|.|TRBV11-2|.
TGTGCCAGCAGCCTACAGAAGGACAGCTACACTGAAGCTTTCTTT
CASSLQKDSYTEAFF
>TRBJ2-2|.|TRBV5-1|.
TGCGCCAGCCAGGGAAACACCGGGGAGCTGTTTTTT
CASQGNTGELFF
>TRBJ2-7|TRBD1|TRBV6-1|.
TGTGCCAGCAGTGAATACGTTCATTGGGGACAGGGAGAACCCTACGAGCAGTACTTC
CASSEYVHWGQGEPYEQYF
>TRBJ2-4|.|TRBV7-9|.
TGTGCCAGCAGCTTAGACACAGGATCGGCCAAAAACATTCAGTACTTC
CASSLDTGSAKNIQYF
>TRBJ1-6|.|TRBV2|.
TGTGCCAGCAGTGTGGGCGGGACCGGGTCACCCCTCCACTTT
CASSVGGTGSPLHF
>TRBJ1-1|.|TRBV2|.
TGTGCCAGCACTTACAGTATGACAGCGTTAGGCACTGAAGCTTTCTTT
CASTYSMTALGTEAFF
>TRBJ2-2|.|TRBV24-1|.
TGTGCCACCAGTGATTTGAGGGGGGGGCCCGGGGAGCTGTTTTTT
CATSDLRGGPGELFF
>TRBJ1-1|TRBD1|TRBV7-9|few
TGTGCCAGCAGCTTATGGGGACAGGGGAACACTGAAGCTTTCTTT
CASSLWGQGNTEAFF
>TRBJ1-4|TRBD1|TRBV7-2|.
TGTGCCAGCAGCCCTACAGGGGAGAGGGAAAAACTGTTTTTT
CASSPTGEREKLFF
>TRBJ1-1|TRBD1|TRBV5-1|.
TGCGCCAGCAGCTTGATGGGACAGGAGAACACTGAAGCTTTCTTT
CASSLMGQENTEAFF
>TRBJ1-2|.|TRBV28|.
TGTGCCAGCAGTTGGCCCCTGGGACATCACTATGGCTACACCTTC
CASSWPLGHHYGYTF
>TRBJ2-1|.|TRBV5-4|.
TGTGCCAGCAGCGCCGGTAGTGGTGAGCAGTTCTTC
CASSAGSGEQFF
>TRBJ2-1|.|TRBV5-6|.
TGTGCCAGCAGCTTGTGGGAAGGGGTCTCCTACAATGAGCAGTTCTTC
CASSLWEGVSYNEQFF
>TRBJ2-7|.|TRBV21-1|.
TGTGCCAGCAGCAAAATAGGGGGCGCCGACCTCGAGCAGTACTTC
CASSKIGGADLEQYF